These T cell receptor beta chains were read from a single sample in a study of blood T cell repertoires in COVID-19. This table comes from immunoSEQ multiplex PCR, and its TCRdb copy is limited to in-frame clones, with some not included. The sample lists about 350,000 clones, around nine tenths occurring once. The sample taken for sequencing was peripheral blood. Every receptor here comes from a woman aged 65 to 85 with COVID-19, enrolled during active disease. The CDR3 runs from the conserved cysteine through the conserved F or W. The D gene is left open where the match is weak. A clone size is listed for some rows: how often the clone was seen (once, few, many), or a class if it is expanded.

abundance: .
v_gene: TRBV10-2
d_gene: .
j_gene: TRBJ2-3
CDR3nt: TGCGCCAGCAGTGAGTCGACTAGGGACTCTTACACAGATACGCAGTATTTT
CDR3aa: CASSESTRDSYTDTQYF

abundance: .
v_gene: TRBV28
d_gene: .
j_gene: TRBJ1-2
CDR3nt: TGTGCCAGCAGTGTGACAGGACTCGTCTATGGCTACACCTTC
CDR3aa: CASSVTGLVYGYTF

abundance: .
v_gene: TRBV19
d_gene: TRBD2
j_gene: TRBJ2-7
CDR3nt: TGTGCCAGTAGTATAGTTCCGGGACTAGCGGCATCCCAGCAGTACTTC
CDR3aa: CASSIVPGLAASQQYF

abundance: .
v_gene: TRBV10-3
d_gene: TRBD1
j_gene: TRBJ1-1
CDR3nt: TGTGCCATCAGTGAGTTAAACAGGGGGGACACTGAAGCTTTCTTT
CDR3aa: CAISELNRGDTEAFF

abundance: .
v_gene: TRBV5-4
d_gene: TRBD1
j_gene: TRBJ1-2
CDR3nt: TGTGCCAGCAGCTTGGGAACACAGGGGTCTTACTATGGCTACACCTTC
CDR3aa: CASSLGTQGSYYGYTF

abundance: .
v_gene: TRBV6-1
d_gene: .
j_gene: TRBJ1-2
CDR3nt: TGTGCCAGCAGTGAAGCGCAGGGTGGTTATGGCTACACCTTC
CDR3aa: CASSEAQGGYGYTF

abundance: once
v_gene: TRBV7-2
d_gene: TRBD1
j_gene: TRBJ2-5
CDR3nt: TGTGCCAGCAGCTCTCCTTGGACAGGCCCCTTGACCCAGTACTTC
CDR3aa: CASSSPWTGPLTQYF

abundance: .
v_gene: TRBV5-5
d_gene: .
j_gene: TRBJ1-2
CDR3nt: TGTGCCAGCAGCTTGGGGGGCTCGAGCTATGGCTACACCTTC
CDR3aa: CASSLGGSSYGYTF

abundance: .
v_gene: TRBV6-5
d_gene: TRBD1
j_gene: TRBJ1-1
CDR3nt: TGTGCCAGCAGACTACAGGGGTGGGTCTCTGAAGCTTTCTTT
CDR3aa: CASRLQGWVSEAFF

abundance: .
v_gene: TRBV7-9
d_gene: .
j_gene: TRBJ2-7
CDR3nt: TGTGCCAGCAGCTTAGACCCAGGATTGACCTACGAGCAGTACTTC
CDR3aa: CASSLDPGLTYEQYF

abundance: .
v_gene: TRBV10-3
d_gene: TRBD2
j_gene: TRBJ2-1
CDR3nt: TGTGCCACCCATACTAGCGGGGGGCTCTACAATGAGCAGTTCTTC
CDR3aa: CATHTSGGLYNEQFF

abundance: .
v_gene: TRBV7-9
d_gene: TRBD1
j_gene: TRBJ2-1
CDR3nt: TGTGCCAGCAGCCCAGACAGGGGGGGTGAGCAGTTCTTC
CDR3aa: CASSPDRGGEQFF

abundance: .
v_gene: TRBV7-2
d_gene: .
j_gene: TRBJ2-7
CDR3nt: TGTGCCAGCAGCTTAGCGGAGGGGTACGAGCAGTACTTC
CDR3aa: CASSLAEGYEQYF

abundance: once
v_gene: TRBV29-1
d_gene: TRBD1
j_gene: TRBJ1-2
CDR3nt: TGCAGCGTTAGGGACAGCTCTAAATATGGCTACACCTTC
CDR3aa: CSVRDSSKYGYTF

abundance: .
v_gene: TRBV19
d_gene: TRBD2
j_gene: TRBJ2-2
CDR3nt: TGTGCCAGTAGTAAAGGGACTAGCGCTGTCACCGGGGAGCTGTTTTTT
CDR3aa: CASSKGTSAVTGELFF

abundance: .
v_gene: TRBV11-2
d_gene: TRBD1
j_gene: TRBJ2-2
CDR3nt: TGTGCCAGCAGTGGCTCCCTGGGACAGGGGTTATCCGGGGAGCTGTTTTTT
CDR3aa: CASSGSLGQGLSGELFF

abundance: .
v_gene: TRBV5-1
d_gene: TRBD1
j_gene: TRBJ1-1
CDR3nt: TGCGCCAGCAGCAGGACAGGGGGTTCGGAGACTGAAGCTTTCTTT
CDR3aa: CASSRTGGSETEAFF

abundance: once
v_gene: TRBV5-1
d_gene: .
j_gene: TRBJ1-3
CDR3nt: TGCGCCAGCAGCTGGAACCTAGGGGCTGGAAACACCATATATTTT
CDR3aa: CASSWNLGAGNTIYF

abundance: .
v_gene: TRBV7-2
d_gene: TRBD1
j_gene: TRBJ1-6
CDR3nt: TGTGCCAGCAGCCCACAGGGGATTGGTAATTCACCCCTCCACTTT
CDR3aa: CASSPQGIGNSPLHF

abundance: .
v_gene: TRBV5-6
d_gene: .
j_gene: TRBJ1-5
CDR3nt: TGTGCCAGCAGCTTGGGTTCGGTTCAGCCCCAGCATTTT
CDR3aa: CASSLGSVQPQHF

abundance: .
v_gene: TRBV7-2
d_gene: TRBD2
j_gene: TRBJ2-5
CDR3nt: TGTGCCAGCAGCTTAATAACTAGCGGGGGCCAAGAGACCCAGTACTTC
CDR3aa: CASSLITSGGQETQYF

abundance: .
v_gene: TRBV23-1
d_gene: TRBD2
j_gene: TRBJ2-2
CDR3nt: TGCGCCAACCTGGTAGGGACTAGCGGATCCGGGGAGCTGTTTTTT
CDR3aa: CANLVGTSGSGELFF

abundance: few
v_gene: TRBV18
d_gene: TRBD1
j_gene: TRBJ1-1
CDR3nt: TGTGCCAGCTCAAGTTCACAGGGGGCTTACACTGAAGCTTTCTTT
CDR3aa: CASSSSQGAYTEAFF

abundance: .
v_gene: TRBV5-6
d_gene: TRBD1
j_gene: TRBJ1-1
CDR3nt: TGTGCCAGCAGCACCTCCGGGACAGGGGTCACTGAAGCTTTCTTT
CDR3aa: CASSTSGTGVTEAFF

abundance: .
v_gene: TRBV27
d_gene: .
j_gene: TRBJ1-2
CDR3nt: TGTGCCAGCAGTTTTCAGGGCCGAGGCTACACCTTC
CDR3aa: CASSFQGRGYTF

abundance: .
v_gene: TRBV19
d_gene: .
j_gene: TRBJ1-1
CDR3nt: TGTGCCAGTAGCATATGGGGACAAAGGGACACTGAAGCTTTCTTT
CDR3aa: CASSIWGQRDTEAFF

abundance: .
v_gene: TRBV18
d_gene: TRBD1
j_gene: TRBJ1-1
CDR3nt: TGTGCCAGCTCACCGAGGACAGGGGGAGACACTGAAGCTTTCTTT
CDR3aa: CASSPRTGGDTEAFF

abundance: .
v_gene: TRBV11-2
d_gene: .
j_gene: TRBJ1-6
CDR3nt: TGTGCCAGCAGCTTAGAACTGACAGTACATTCACCCCTCCACTTT
CDR3aa: CASSLELTVHSPLHF

abundance: once
v_gene: TRBV9
d_gene: .
j_gene: TRBJ1-1
CDR3nt: TGTGCCAGCAGCGTAGTCGGGGGAACAGTTGAAGCTTTCTTT
CDR3aa: CASSVVGGTVEAFF

abundance: .
v_gene: TRBV18
d_gene: .
j_gene: TRBJ1-4
CDR3nt: TGTGCCAGCTCACCACCGTGGAGTCGGGATGAAAAACTGTTTTTT
CDR3aa: CASSPPWSRDEKLFF

abundance: .
v_gene: TRBV7-9
d_gene: TRBD1
j_gene: TRBJ2-3
CDR3nt: TGTGCCAGCAGCTTACGGGTTCCCGGGACAGGGTCCACAGATACGCAGTATTTT
CDR3aa: CASSLRVPGTGSTDTQYF

abundance: .
v_gene: TRBV5-1
d_gene: TRBD1
j_gene: TRBJ1-4
CDR3nt: TGCGCCAGCACGAAGACAGGGAGTAAAGAAAAACTGTTTTTT
CDR3aa: CASTKTGSKEKLFF

abundance: .
v_gene: TRBV21-1
d_gene: .
j_gene: TRBJ1-5
CDR3nt: TGTGCCAGCAGCAAAGACGGGTATAGCAATCAGCCCCAGCATTTT
CDR3aa: CASSKDGYSNQPQHF

abundance: .
v_gene: TRBV5-1
d_gene: .
j_gene: TRBJ2-3
CDR3nt: TGCGCCAGCAGCTTCAGGGGCACAGATACGCAGTATTTT
CDR3aa: CASSFRGTDTQYF

abundance: .
v_gene: TRBV11-1
d_gene: .
j_gene: TRBJ2-5
CDR3nt: TGTGCCAGCAGCCTGGGACTTTTAGAGACCCAGTACTTC
CDR3aa: CASSLGLLETQYF

abundance: .
v_gene: TRBV6-5
d_gene: TRBD1
j_gene: TRBJ1-5
CDR3nt: TGTGCCAGCACCGACAGGGGCAATCAGCCCCAGCATTTT
CDR3aa: CASTDRGNQPQHF

abundance: few
v_gene: TRBV10-1
d_gene: TRBD1
j_gene: TRBJ1-1
CDR3nt: TGCGCCAGCAAGGAGGGACAGGGGGGCACTGAAGCTTTCTTT
CDR3aa: CASKEGQGGTEAFF

abundance: .
v_gene: TRBV2
d_gene: .
j_gene: TRBJ2-7
CDR3nt: TGTGCCAGCAGCCAGTACAGATCCTACGAGCAGTACTTC
CDR3aa: CASSQYRSYEQYF

abundance: .
v_gene: TRBV2
d_gene: TRBD1
j_gene: TRBJ1-5
CDR3nt: TGTGCCAGCAGTGAATCAGGGGGCATCAATCAGCCCCAGCATTTT
CDR3aa: CASSESGGINQPQHF

abundance: .
v_gene: TRBV28
d_gene: TRBD2
j_gene: TRBJ2-1
CDR3nt: TGTGCCAGCAGTTTGCTAGCGGGGGGCGATGAGCAGTTCTTC
CDR3aa: CASSLLAGGDEQFF